The clone carrying this T cell receptor (beta chain) was counted between two and nine times. Clones were sequenced by immunoSEQ multiplex PCR, and TCRdb holds only the in-frame ones, with some missing. The table includes about 96,000 clones, 80% to 90% detected once. Germline V gives CDR1 SGHRS, CDR2 YFSETQ. The CDR3 has 14 residues. The junction had 11 bases not matched to a gene; V was cut back by 3 bases and J by 8 bases. This record belongs to a study of T cell responses to AZD1222 COVID-19 vaccine. The sequenced sample was peripheral blood, obtained on day 0 of AZD1222 vaccination. The genes are TRBV5-1 and TRBJ2-7, with 7 bases aligning to TRBD1. The origin of this receptor is an adult in good health. CDR3 in DNA: TGCGCCAGCAGCTCAGGACAGGACCTCCGGAAGCAGTACTTC. This translates into CASSSGQDLRKQYF.